This T cell receptor beta chain was sequenced for a study of T cells in Graves' hyperthyroidism and ophthalmopathy. Amplified TCR beta CDR3 regions derived from RNA transcripts. HTBI primers drove first-round RT-PCR of the TCR CDR3. Using its own MiXCR run on the multiplex PCR reads, TCRdb lists one record per CDR3 protein. The table records 500,000 to 750,000 distinct CDR3 sequences, around 14% of them present only once. Ophthalmopathy cases scored 3 or more on the Clinical Activity Score and 4 or more on NOSPECS grade, with duration below 3 months. Orbital computed tomography and thyroid ultrasound, together with serum TRAb and thyroxine and clinical symptoms, were used for diagnoses. Fresh peripheral blood, 10 ml, yielded the PBMCs. This clonotype was counted many times. Germline lookup yields CDR1 MDHEN and CDR2 SYDVKM. V was shortened by 7 bases and J by 1 base, with 10 bases between the two germline ends. CDR3 size: 13 residues.

The sequenced sample was blood. This TCR derives from a woman aged 18-30 years with Graves' ophthalmopathy. The chain is built from TRBV28 and TRBJ1-1; no clear D gene. The DNA for the CDR3 is TGTGCCAGCACATTGCTCAGGAACACTGAAGCTTTCTTT. Translated: CASTLLRNTEAFF.